Given below is one T cell receptor (beta chain) in context. In the original processing: Amplifying reference gene primers gave estimates of nucleated cell counts. Clones were read by immunoSEQ multiplex PCR, and TCRdb kept only the in-frame ones, dropping some. That table furnishes V, J and clone size, whereas the DNA furnished D and trimming. The table has approximately 300,000 clones, around four fifths seen once. These data belong to a study of blood T cell repertoires in COVID-19. Study-wide context: Samples taken during acute and convalescent COVID-19 were collected in the United States, Italy and Spain. T cells, B-cell-depleted T cells, or PBMCs provided the cDNA or gDNA that served as material.

CDR1 and CDR2 from the germline V gene are SQVTM and ANQGSEA. Trimming cost V 1 base and J 8 bases; bases outside gene matches: 12. This CDR3 comprises 15 residues. The receptor was derived from a woman aged 45 to 65 with active or convalescent COVID-19. The genes are TRBV29-1 and TRBJ2-7, with 9 positions matching TRBD2. The sample taken for sequencing was peripheral blood. The CDR3 sequence is CSVEGLAETRDKQYF. The CDR3 nucleotides are TGCAGCGTTGAAGGACTAGCGGAAACCCGAGACAAGCAGTACTTC.